The T cell receptor beta chain under discussion was sequenced for a study of blood T cells in healthy people across ages. The CDR3 runs to 12 residues. The V end lost 7 bases, the J end lost 2 bases, and 10 bases lay between the germline ends. CDR1 is SQVTM, CDR2 ANQGSEA, per germline. About this clonotype itself: The antigen is unknown.

The second PCR ran about 6 to 12 cycles with a sample-barcoded 5' primer and J-beta primers. TCRdb re-derived calls from the 5' RACE reads in MiXCR, one entry per CDR3 protein. The sample has roughly 730,000 distinct CDR3 sequences; around 50% are singletons. Study outcomes and limitations: Fewer expanded clones and more diversity marked long-lived versus aged donors.

Sample: blood. This chain uses TRBV29-1 with TRBJ2-3, with a weak D call TRBD2 (6 bases). The clonotype comes from a man between 40 and 49 years old in good health. CDR3 in DNA: TGCAGCGGGGAGGTTGACACAGATACGCAGTATTTT. As protein: CSGEVDTDTQYF.